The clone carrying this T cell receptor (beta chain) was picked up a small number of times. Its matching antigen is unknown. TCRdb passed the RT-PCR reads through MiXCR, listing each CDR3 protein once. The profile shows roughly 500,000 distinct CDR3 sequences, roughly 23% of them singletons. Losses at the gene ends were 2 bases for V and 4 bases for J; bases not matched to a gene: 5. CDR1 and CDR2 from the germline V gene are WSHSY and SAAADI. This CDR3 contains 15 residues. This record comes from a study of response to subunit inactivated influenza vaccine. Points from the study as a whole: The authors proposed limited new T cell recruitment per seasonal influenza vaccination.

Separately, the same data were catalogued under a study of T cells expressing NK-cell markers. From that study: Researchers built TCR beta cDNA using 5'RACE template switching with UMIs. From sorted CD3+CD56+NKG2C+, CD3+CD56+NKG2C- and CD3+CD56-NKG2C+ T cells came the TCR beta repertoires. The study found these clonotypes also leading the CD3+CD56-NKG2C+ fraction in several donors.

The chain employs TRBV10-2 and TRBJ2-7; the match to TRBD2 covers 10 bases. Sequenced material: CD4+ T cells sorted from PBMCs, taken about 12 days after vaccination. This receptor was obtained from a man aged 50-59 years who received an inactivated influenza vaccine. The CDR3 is CASSEVAGGKYEQYF. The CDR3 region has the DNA TGCGCCAGCAGTGAGGTAGCGGGGGGAAAATACGAGCAGTACTTC.